The T cell receptor beta chain under discussion was sequenced for a study of blood T cell repertoires in COVID-19 (dated by TCRdb to 2018 to 2021). At the level of the whole study: Samples covering the acute and convalescent phases of COVID-19 were provided by collaborators in the United States, Italy and Spain. The material from the prospective study consisted of cDNA or gDNA derived from T cells, B-cell-depleted T cells, or PBMCs. The repertoires were released in a freely available public database intended as a resource for research on the immune response to SARS-CoV-2. Where available, HLA class I and class II types were obtained from metadata supplied by the sample provider rather than from assay-based typing. Sample metadata almost always included a de-identified subject ID, COVID-19 status, age in years and sex. Samples came from the ongoing ImmuneRACE study (first 160 participants) plus 1,254 subjects from 6 global collaborators. The dataset comprised deeply sampled blood TCRbeta repertoires from subjects exposed to, actively infected with, or recovered from COVID-19. What the research found in general, with its limitations: The amount of clinical and demographic metadata varied by source and participant and was provided uncurated.

The immunoSEQ Assay, a bias-controlled multiplex PCR, was used to amplify TCRbeta CDR3 regions from genomic DNA. Per the original workflow: The number of nucleated cells in each sample was estimated by amplification of reference gene primers within the assay. To quantify the absolute abundance of each unique TCRbeta CDR3 rearrangement, sequence reads were collapsed and filtered. For each sample, productive Simpson clonality was calculated by taking the square root of Simpson's diversity index across productive rearrangements. TCRdb limited this immuneACCESS table to in-frame rearrangements with V and J called. A share of clones is missing; checked studies link under half to unresolved V genes, and the rest is unexplained. The DNA gave D and trimming, while V, J and clone size come from that table. Within this sample are hundreds of thousands of clones, with 75% to 90% of them counted one time only. The biggest ten clones account for roughly 0.99% of the sample.

Concerning this clone: This receptor's antigen is unknown. No much larger clonotype is one base removed from it; base qualities were not supplied.

The CDR3 runs 17 amino acids, cysteine and phenylalanine included. Only the CDR3 portion is preserved as DNA: 51 bases, with reading frame beginning at the first base. CDR1 and CDR2, per the germline V gene (reference sequence), are LNHDA and SQIVND. From V the trimming removes 1 base and from J it removes 3 bases, while the gene matches leave 4 bases of the junction unaccounted for. Enrolling through a virtual design, the prospective study's participants ranged in age from roughly 18 to 89 years and lived across 20 to 25 United States geographic areas. In the prospective study, participants were assigned to cohorts based on the clinical history participants reported in a screening survey and a study questionnaire. ImmuneRACE Cohort 3 recovered participants were defined by two consecutive negative NP/OP PCR tests, healthcare professional clearance, or symptom resolution. In the prospective study, whole blood, serum and a nasopharyngeal or oropharyngeal swab were collected from each participant by mobile phlebotomists. Additional blood draws and questionnaires over an approximately two-month period could optionally be provided by prospective study participants. Prospective study blood samples were shipped either frozen or at room temperature before DNA extraction.

The rearrangement combines TRBV19 with TRBJ2-2; 11 middle bases align to TRBD2. Sequencing was done on a sample of PBMCs or T cells enriched from blood (not recorded which). This sequence was found in a man between 18 and 29 years old who had recovered from COVID-19. The CDR3 has the sequence CASSIVGTSGYTGELFF. The nucleotide sequence reads as follows: TGTGCCAGTAGTATAGTAGGGACTAGCGGCTACACCGGGGAGCTGTTTTTT.